The clone carrying this T cell receptor (beta chain) was recorded at least ten times. Its antigen is as yet unknown. Germline V gene data show CDR1 as MNHEY and CDR2 as SVGEGT. Trimming removed 7 bases from V and 4 bases from J; junction bases left unmatched: 12. The CDR3 covers 15 residues. The sample belongs to a study of molecular identifiers for immune sequencing clone quantification. Broader study findings: Over 98% of effector molecules, yet under 1% of naive-cell molecules, were held by clones above 20 RNA copies.

In TCRdb, the PCR reads were re-called with MiXCR into one record per CDR3 protein. The data contain under 800,000 distinct CDR3 sequences, around 25% of them singletons. This rearrangement joins TRBV6-2 or TRBV6-3 to TRBJ2-7; 8 positions agree with TRBD1. The receptor was isolated from a human donor in good health. Some libraries in this study had Jurkat cell RNA spiked in. The sequenced material came from naive CD8+ T cells from blood, with Jurkat cell RNA spiked in. Subset denoted: FACS-sorted CD8+CD4-CCR7+CD45RA+ naive T cells. The DNA for the CDR3 is TGTGCCAGCATCAAAACCCGGGACAGGAGGTACGAGCAGTACTTC. Amino acid sequence: CASIKTRDRRYEQYF.